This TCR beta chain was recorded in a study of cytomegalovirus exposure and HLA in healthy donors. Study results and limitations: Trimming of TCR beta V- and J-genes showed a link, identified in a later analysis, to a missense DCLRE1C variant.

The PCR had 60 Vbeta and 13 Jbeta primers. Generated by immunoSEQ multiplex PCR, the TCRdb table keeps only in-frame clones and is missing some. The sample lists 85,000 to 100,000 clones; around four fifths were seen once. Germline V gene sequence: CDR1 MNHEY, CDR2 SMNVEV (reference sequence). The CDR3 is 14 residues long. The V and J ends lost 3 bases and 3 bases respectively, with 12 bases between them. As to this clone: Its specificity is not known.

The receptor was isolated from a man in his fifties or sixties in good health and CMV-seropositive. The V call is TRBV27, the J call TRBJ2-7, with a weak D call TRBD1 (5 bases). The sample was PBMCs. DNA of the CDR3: TGTGCCAGCAGTTTCCCTCAGGGAATCTACGAGCAGTACTTC. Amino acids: CASSFPQGIYEQYF.